This T cell receptor beta chain stems from a study of T-cell reconstitution after alpha-beta-depleted transplantation in children. The authors prepared the TCRbeta library with unique molecular identifiers. TCRdb processed the PCR reads anew with MiXCR; each CDR3 protein has one entry. The sample contains 80,000 to 95,000 distinct CDR3 sequences, roughly 8.8% of which appear only once. This clonotype was picked up many times. This CDR3 comprises 14 residues. Between the trimmed V and J ends, which lost 3 bases and 4 bases, there was a span of 13 bases. Germline V CDR1 and CDR2: DFQATT, SNEGSKA (reference sequence).

Source: PBMCs from the stem cell graft donor, taken from the stem cell graft. This receptor was taken from a human donor who donated a stem cell graft to a child with congenital amegakaryocytic thrombocytopenia. The genes are TRBV20-1 and TRBJ1-3; TRBD1 might be the D (5 bases). The CDR3 protein is CSARKQAGGNTIYF. DNA for the CDR3: TGCAGTGCTAGGAAACAGGCGGGAGGAAACACCATATATTTT.